This T cell receptor (beta chain) was profiled in a study of breast tumors, draining lymph nodes, adjacent tissues. Study conclusions and caveats: Luminal-like breast cancer showed significantly greater tumor-nontumor repertoire similarity than basal-like breast cancer did.

Samples came from axillary lymph nodes draining the breast cancer. This clonotype was observed many times. The antigen is unknown. TCRdb re-derived calls from the multiplex PCR reads in MiXCR, one entry per CDR3 protein. This table has about 100,000 distinct CDR3 sequences, 21% appearing once. Trimming stripped 7 bases from V and 1 base from J, with 13 bases between. Germline CDR1 and CDR2: SNHLY and FYNNEI. The CDR3 is 14 amino acids. The clonotype was recovered from a female donor with breast cancer. Some clones in this sample may be carry-over from other donors' samples. The source material was axillary lymph node tissue. The rearrangement links TRBV2 to TRBJ1-2; the D is unclear. The CDR3 region is CASKFTSDNYGYTF. Written as DNA, the CDR3 is TGTGCCAGCAAGTTCACATCCGATAACTATGGCTACACCTTC.